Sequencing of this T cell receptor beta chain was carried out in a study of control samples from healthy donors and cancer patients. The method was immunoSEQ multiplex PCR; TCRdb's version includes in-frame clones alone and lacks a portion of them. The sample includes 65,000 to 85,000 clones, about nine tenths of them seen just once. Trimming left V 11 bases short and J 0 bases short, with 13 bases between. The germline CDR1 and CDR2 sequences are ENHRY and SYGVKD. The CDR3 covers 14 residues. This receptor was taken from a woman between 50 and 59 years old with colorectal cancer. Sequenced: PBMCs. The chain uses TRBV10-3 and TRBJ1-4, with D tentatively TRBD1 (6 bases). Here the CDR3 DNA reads TGTGCCTCTCGACAGGCCGCAACTAATGAAAAACTGTTTTTT. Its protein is CASRQAATNEKLFF.